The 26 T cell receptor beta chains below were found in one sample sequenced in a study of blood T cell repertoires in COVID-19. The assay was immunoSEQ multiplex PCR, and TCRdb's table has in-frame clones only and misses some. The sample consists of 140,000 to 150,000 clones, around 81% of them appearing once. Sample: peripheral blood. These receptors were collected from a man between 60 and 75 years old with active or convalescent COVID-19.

CDR3 region: CASSPSPSGGYEQYF. In DNA form, the CDR3 reads TGTGCCAGCAGCCCGTCTCCTAGCGGTGGGTACGAGCAGTACTTC. V gene TRBV3-1 (or the pseudogene TRBV3-2) combines with J gene TRBJ2-7, with 7 bases lining up with TRBD2. The CDR3 is 15 amino acids. The germline gives CDR1 LGHDT, CDR2 YNNKEL (reference sequence). J gave up 4 bases and V 4 bases, and 10 bases lay outside the gene matches.

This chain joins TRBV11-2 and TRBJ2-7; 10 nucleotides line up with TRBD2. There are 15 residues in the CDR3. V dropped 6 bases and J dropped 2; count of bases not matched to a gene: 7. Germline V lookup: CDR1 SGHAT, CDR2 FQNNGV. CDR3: CASSHSGTSAYEQYF. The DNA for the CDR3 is TGTGCCAGCAGTCATTCAGGGACTAGCGCCTACGAGCAGTACTTC.

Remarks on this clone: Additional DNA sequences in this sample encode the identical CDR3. The CDR3 DNA follows: TGTGCCAGCAGTGGGACTAGGAACACCGGGGAGCTGTTTTTT. Protein product: CASSGTRNTGELFF. The J gene is TRBJ2-2, the V gene TRBV2; 7 bases map to TRBD2. J gave up 1 base and V 4 bases, and 0 bases lay outside the gene matches. Germline values: CDR1 SNHLY, CDR2 FYNNEI. This CDR3 spans 14 amino acids. Using reference TRBV2 and TRBJ2-2 for the parts outside the CDR3, the full variable domain is EPEVTQTPSHQVTQMGQEVILRCVPISNHLYFYWYRQILGQKVEFLVSFYNNEISEKSEIFDDQFSVERPDGSNFTLKIRSTKLEDSAMYFCASSGTRNTGELFFGEGSRLTVL.

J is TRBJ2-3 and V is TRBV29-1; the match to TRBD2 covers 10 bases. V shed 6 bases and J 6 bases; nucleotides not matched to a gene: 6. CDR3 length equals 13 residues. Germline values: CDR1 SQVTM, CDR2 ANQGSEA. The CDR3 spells CSVAAGGGDTQYF. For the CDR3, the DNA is TGCAGCGTGGCAGCGGGGGGGGGCGATACGCAGTATTTT.

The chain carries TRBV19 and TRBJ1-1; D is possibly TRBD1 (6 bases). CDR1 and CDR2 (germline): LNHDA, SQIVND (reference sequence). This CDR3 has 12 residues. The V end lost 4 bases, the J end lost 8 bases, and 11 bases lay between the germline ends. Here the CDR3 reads CASSSRQAEAFF. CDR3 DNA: TGTGCCAGTAGTAGCCGACAGGCCGAAGCTTTCTTT.

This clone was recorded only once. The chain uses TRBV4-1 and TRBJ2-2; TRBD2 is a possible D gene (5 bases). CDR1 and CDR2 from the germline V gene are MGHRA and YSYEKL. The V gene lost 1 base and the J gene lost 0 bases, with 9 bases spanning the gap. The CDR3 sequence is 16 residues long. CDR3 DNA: TGCGCCAGCAGCCAAGGCACGGGGTCGAACACCGGGGAGCTGTTTTTT. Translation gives CASSQGTGSNTGELFF.

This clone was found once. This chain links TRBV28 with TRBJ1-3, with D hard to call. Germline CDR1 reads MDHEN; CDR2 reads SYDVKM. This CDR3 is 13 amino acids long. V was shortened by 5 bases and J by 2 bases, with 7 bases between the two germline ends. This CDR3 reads CASSVPAGNTIYF. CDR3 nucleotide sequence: TGTGCCAGCAGTGTCCCGGCTGGAAACACCATATATTTT. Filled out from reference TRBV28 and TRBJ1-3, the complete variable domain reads DVKVTQSSRYLVKRTGEKVFLECVQDMDHENMFWYRQDPGLGLRLIYFSYDVKMKEKGDIPEGYSVSREKKERFSLILESASTNQTSMYLCASSVPAGNTIYFGEGSWLTVV.

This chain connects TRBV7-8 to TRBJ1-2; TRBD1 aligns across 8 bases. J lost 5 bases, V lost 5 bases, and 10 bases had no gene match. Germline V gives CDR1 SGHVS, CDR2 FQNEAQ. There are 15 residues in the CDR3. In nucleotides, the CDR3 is TGTGCCAGCAGCCAATGGACAGGGAGCGGTTATGGCTACACCTTC. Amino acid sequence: CASSQWTGSGYGYTF.

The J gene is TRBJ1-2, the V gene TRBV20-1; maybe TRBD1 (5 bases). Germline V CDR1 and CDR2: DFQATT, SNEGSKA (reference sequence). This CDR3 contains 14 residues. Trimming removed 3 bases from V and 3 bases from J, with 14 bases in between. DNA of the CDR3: TGCAGTGCTAGTACCGTGGGGCCAGACTATGGCTACACCTTC. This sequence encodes CSASTVGPDYGYTF.

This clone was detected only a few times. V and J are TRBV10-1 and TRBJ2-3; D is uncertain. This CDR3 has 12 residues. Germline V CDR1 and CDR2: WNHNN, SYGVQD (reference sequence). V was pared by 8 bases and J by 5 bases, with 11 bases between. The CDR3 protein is CASRLFRDTQYF. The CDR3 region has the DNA TGCGCCAGCCGGTTATTTCGAGATACGCAGTATTTT.

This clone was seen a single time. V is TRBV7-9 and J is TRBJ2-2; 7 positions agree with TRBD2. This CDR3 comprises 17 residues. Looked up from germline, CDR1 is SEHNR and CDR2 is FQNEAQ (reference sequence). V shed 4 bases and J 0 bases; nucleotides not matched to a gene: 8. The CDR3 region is CASSWAGVTTNTGELFF. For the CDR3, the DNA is TGTGCCAGCAGCTGGGCGGGAGTGACTACGAACACCGGGGAGCTGTTTTTT.

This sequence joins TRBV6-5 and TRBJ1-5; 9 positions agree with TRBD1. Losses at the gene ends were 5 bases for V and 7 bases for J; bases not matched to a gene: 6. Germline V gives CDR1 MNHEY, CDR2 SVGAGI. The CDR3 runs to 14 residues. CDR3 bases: TGTGCCAGCAGTCTTCCCGGGACAGGGCAGCCCCAGCATTTT. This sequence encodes CASSLPGTGQPQHF.

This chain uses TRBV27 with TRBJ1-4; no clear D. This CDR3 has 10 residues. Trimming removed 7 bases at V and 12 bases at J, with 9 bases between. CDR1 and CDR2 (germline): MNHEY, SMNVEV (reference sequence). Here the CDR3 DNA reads TGTGCCAGCACCCCCATCCAACTGTTTTTT. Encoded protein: CASTPIQLFF.

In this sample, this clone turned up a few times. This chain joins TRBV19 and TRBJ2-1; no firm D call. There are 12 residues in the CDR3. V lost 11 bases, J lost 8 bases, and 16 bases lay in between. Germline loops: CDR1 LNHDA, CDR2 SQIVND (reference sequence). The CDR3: CAPRIQLDEQFF. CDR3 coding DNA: TGTGCCCCGAGGATCCAGCTGGATGAGCAGTTCTTC.

The DNA of the CDR3 is TGTGCCAGCAGCTTAGACGGGTACCCCAGGGAATTGAATGGCTACACCTTC. It codes for CASSLDGYPRELNGYTF. V and J are TRBV7-9 and TRBJ1-2; maybe TRBD1 (5 bases). Germline CDR1 SEHNR, CDR2 FQNEAQ (reference sequence). The V and J ends lost 1 base and 6 bases respectively, with 21 bases between them. The CDR3 extends over 17 amino acids.

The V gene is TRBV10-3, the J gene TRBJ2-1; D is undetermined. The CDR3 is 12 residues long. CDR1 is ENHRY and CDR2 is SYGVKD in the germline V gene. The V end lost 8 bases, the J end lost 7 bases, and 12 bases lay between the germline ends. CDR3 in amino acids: CAILAPGNEQFF. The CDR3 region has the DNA TGTGCCATCTTGGCCCCAGGTAATGAGCAGTTCTTC.

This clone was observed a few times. CDR3 coding DNA: TGTGCCAGTAGTAAGACAGAATTTCCCTACGAGCAGTACTTC. This gives the protein CASSKTEFPYEQYF. The J gene is TRBJ2-7, the V gene TRBV19; tentative D call: TRBD1 (5 bases). Trimming took 4 bases from V and 2 from J, leaving 12 bases between them. The germline V gene has CDR1 LNHDA and CDR2 SQIVND (reference sequence). This CDR3 region has 14 residues. Full variable domain (rest looked up from reference TRBV19 and TRBJ2-7): DGGITQSPKYLFRKEGQNVTLSCEQNLNHDAMYWYRQDPGQGLRLIYYSQIVNDFQKGDIAEGYSVSREKKESFPLTVTSAQKNPTAFYLCASSKTEFPYEQYFGPGTRLTVT.

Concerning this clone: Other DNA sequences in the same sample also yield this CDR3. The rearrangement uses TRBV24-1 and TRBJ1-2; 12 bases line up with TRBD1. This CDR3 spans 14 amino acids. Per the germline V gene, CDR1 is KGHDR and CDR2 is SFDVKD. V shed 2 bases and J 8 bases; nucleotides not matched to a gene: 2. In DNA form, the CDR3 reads TGTGCCACCAGTGATTCCGGGACAGGGGGCGGCTACACCTTC. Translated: CATSDSGTGGGYTF.

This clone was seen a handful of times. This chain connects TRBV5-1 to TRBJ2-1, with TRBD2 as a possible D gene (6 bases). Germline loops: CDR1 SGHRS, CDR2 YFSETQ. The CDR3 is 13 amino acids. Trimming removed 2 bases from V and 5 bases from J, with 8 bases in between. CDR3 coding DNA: TGCGCCAGCAGCTTCCTAGCGCACAATGAGCAGTTCTTC. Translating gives CASSFLAHNEQFF.

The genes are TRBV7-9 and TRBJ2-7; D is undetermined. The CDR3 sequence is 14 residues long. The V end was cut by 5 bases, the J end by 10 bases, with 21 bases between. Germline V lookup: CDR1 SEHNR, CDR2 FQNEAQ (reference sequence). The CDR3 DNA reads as TGTGCCAGCAGCCCCGAGGAGTATCGTATACAACAGTACTTC. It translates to CASSPEEYRIQQYF.

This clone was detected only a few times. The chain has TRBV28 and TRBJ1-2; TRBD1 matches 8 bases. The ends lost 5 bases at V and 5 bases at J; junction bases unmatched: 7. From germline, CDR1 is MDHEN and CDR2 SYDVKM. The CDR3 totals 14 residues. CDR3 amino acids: CASSTPDREYGYTF. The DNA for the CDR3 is TGTGCCAGCAGTACCCCGGACAGGGAGTATGGCTACACCTTC.

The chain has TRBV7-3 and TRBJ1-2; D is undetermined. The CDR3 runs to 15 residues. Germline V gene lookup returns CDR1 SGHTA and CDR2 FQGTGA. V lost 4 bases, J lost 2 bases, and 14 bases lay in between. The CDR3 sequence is CASSSFQVENYGYTF. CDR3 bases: TGTGCCAGCAGCTCGTTCCAAGTAGAAAACTATGGCTACACCTTC.

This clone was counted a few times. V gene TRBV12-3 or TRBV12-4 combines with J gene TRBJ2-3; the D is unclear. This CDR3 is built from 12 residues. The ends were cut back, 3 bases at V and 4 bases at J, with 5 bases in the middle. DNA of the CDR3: TGTGCCAGCAGTTTTGTCGCAGATACGCAGTATTTT. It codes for CASSFVADTQYF.

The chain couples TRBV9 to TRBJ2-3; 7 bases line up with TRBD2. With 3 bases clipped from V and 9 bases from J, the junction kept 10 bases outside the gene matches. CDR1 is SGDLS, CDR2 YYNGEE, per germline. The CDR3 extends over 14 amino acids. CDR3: CASSARLAMGTQYF. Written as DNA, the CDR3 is TGTGCCAGCAGCGCTCGACTAGCCATGGGAACGCAGTATTTT.

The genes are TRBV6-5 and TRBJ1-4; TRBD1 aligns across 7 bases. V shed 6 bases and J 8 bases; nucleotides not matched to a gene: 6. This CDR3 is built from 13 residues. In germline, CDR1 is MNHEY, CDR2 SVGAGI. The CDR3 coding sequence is TGTGCCAGCAGGCAGGGGGTGCGGGAAAAACTGTTTTTT. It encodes CASRQGVREKLFF.

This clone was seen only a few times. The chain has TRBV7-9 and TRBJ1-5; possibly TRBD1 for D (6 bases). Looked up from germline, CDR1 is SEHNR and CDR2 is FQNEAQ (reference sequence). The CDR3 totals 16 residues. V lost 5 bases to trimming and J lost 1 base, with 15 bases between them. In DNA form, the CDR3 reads TGTGCCAGCAGCGAAGGGGGGGATGTAAGCAATCAGCCCCAGCATTTT. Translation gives CASSEGGDVSNQPQHF.